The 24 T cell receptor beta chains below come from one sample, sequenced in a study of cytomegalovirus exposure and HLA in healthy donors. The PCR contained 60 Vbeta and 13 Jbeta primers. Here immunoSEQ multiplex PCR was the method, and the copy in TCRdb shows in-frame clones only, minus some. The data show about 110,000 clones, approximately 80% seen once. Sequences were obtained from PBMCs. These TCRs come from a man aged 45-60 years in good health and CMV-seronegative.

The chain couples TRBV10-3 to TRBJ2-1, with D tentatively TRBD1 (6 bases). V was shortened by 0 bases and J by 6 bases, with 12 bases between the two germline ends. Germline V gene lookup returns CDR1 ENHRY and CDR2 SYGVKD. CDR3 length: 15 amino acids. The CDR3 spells CAISESGGTVNEQFF. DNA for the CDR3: TGTGCCATCAGTGAGTCAGGGGGAACTGTCAATGAGCAGTTCTTC.

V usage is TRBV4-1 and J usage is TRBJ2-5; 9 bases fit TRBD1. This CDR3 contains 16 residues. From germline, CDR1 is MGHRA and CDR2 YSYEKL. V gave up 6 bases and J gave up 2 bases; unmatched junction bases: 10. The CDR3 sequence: CASRPFRGQGQETQYF. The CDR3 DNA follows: TGCGCCAGCAGACCTTTCCGGGGACAGGGACAAGAGACCCAGTACTTC.

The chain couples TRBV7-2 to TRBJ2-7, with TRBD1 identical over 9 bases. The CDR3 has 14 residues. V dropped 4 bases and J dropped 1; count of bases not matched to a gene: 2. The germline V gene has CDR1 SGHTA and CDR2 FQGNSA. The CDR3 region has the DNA TGTGCCAGCAGCTCCGGGACAGGGTCCTACGAGCAGTACGTC. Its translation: CASSSGTGSYEQYV.

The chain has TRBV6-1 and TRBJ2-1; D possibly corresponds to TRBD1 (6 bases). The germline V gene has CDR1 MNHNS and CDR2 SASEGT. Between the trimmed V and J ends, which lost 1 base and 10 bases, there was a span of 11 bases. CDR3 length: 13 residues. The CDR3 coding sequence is TGTGCCAGCAGTGAAGACAGGGTCGGAGAGCAGTTCTTC. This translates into CASSEDRVGEQFF.

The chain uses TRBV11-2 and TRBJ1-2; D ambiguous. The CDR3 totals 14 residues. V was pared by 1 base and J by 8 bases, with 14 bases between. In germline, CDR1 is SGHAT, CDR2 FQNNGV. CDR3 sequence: CASSLVREGRGYTF. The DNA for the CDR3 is TGTGCCAGCAGCTTAGTCCGGGAGGGTCGGGGCTACACCTTC.

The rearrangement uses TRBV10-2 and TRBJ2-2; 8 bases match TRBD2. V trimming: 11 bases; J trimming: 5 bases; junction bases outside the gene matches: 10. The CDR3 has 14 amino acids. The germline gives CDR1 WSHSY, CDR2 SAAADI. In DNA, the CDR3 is TGCGCCCTGAAGCCGGGGGGGAGGACCGGGGAGCTGTTTTTT. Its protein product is CALKPGGRTGELFF.

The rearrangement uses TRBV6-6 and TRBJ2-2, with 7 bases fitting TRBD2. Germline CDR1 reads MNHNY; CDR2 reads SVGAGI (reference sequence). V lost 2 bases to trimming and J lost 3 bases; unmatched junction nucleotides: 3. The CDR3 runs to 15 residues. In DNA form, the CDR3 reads TGTGCCAGCAGTTACGGAGCGGGGTACACCGGGGAGCTGTTTTTT. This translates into CASSYGAGYTGELFF.

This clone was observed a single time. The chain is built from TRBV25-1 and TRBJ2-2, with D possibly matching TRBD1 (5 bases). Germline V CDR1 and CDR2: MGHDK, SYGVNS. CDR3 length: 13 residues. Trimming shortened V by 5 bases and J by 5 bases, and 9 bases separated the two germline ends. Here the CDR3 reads CASSTPGTGELFF. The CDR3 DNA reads TGTGCCAGCAGTACTCCAGGGACCGGGGAGCTGTTTTTT.

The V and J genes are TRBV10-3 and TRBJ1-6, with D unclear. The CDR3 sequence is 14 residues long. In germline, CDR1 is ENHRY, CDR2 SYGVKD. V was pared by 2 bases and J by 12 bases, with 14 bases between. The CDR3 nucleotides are TGTGCCATCAGTGAGAATCCATTTCGGGGACCCCTCCACTTT. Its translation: CAISENPFRGPLHF.

CDR3 coding DNA: TGTGCCAGCAGTTACCTGGACAGCATGAACACTGAAGCTTTCTTT. Amino acid sequence: CASSYLDSMNTEAFF. The chain joins TRBV6-5 to TRBJ1-1; maybe TRBD1 (6 bases). Trimming cost V 2 bases and J 0 bases, with 10 bases left between them. Germline values: CDR1 MNHEY, CDR2 SVGAGI. This CDR3 has 15 residues.

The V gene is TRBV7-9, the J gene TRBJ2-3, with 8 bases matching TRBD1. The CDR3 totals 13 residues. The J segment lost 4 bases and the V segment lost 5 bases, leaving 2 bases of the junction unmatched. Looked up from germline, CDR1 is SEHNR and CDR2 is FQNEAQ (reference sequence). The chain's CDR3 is CASSAGGADTQYF. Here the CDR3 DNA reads TGTGCCAGCAGCGCAGGGGGCGCAGATACGCAGTATTTT.

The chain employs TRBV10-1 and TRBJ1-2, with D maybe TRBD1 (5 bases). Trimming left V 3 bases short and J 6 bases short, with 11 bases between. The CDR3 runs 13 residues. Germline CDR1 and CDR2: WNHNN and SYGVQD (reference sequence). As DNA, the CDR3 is TGCGCCAGCAGTGAACGGCCGGGGGATGGCTACACCTTC. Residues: CASSERPGDGYTF.

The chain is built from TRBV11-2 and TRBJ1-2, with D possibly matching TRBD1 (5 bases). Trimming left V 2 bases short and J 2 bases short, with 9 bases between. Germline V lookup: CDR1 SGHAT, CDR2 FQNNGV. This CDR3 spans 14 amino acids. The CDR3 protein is CASSLIGANYGYTF. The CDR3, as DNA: TGTGCCAGCAGCTTAATTGGGGCGAACTATGGCTACACCTTC.

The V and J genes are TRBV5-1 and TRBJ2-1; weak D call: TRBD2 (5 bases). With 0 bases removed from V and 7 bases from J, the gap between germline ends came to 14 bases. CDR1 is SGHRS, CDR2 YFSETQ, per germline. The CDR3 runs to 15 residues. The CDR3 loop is CASSLAFGGTNEQFF. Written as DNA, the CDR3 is TGCGCCAGCAGCTTGGCCTTTGGAGGAACTAATGAGCAGTTCTTC.

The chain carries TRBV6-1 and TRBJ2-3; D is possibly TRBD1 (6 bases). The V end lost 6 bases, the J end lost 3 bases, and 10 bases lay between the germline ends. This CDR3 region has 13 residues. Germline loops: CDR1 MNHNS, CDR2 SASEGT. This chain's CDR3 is CASRGQGTDTQYF. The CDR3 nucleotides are TGTGCCAGCAGAGGGCAGGGGACAGATACGCAGTATTTT.

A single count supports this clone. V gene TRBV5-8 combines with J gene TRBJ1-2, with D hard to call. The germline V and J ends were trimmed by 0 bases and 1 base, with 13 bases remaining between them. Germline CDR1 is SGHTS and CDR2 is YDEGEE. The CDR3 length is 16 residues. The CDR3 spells CASSLDLESLNYGYTF. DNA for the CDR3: TGTGCCAGCAGCTTGGATCTAGAAAGTCTTAACTATGGCTACACCTTC. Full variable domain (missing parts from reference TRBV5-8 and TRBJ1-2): EAGVTQSPTHLIKTRGQQATLRCSPISGHTSVYWYQQALGLGLQFLLWYDEGEERNRGNFPPRFSGRQFPNYSSELNVNALELEDSALYLCASSLDLESLNYGYTFGSGTRLTVV.

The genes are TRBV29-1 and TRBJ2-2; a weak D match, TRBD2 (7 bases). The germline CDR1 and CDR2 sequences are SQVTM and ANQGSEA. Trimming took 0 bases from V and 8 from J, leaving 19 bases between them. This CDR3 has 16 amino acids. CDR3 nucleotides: TGCAGCGTTGAAGATGCGGGGGCCGGAGGATGGGGGGAGCTGTTTTTT. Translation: CSVEDAGAGGWGELFF.

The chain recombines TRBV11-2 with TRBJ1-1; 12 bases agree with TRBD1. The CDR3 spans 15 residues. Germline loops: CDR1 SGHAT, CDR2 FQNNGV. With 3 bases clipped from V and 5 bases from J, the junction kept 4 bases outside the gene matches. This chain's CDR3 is CASSLTGQGATEAFF. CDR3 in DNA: TGTGCCAGCAGCTTGACGGGACAGGGGGCAACTGAAGCTTTCTTT. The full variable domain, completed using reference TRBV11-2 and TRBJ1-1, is EAGVAQSPRYKIIEKRQSVAFWCNPISGHATLYWYQQILGQGPKLLIQFQNNGVVDDSQLPKDRFSAERLKGVDSTLKIQPAKLEDSAVYLCASSLTGQGATEAFFGQGTRLTVV.

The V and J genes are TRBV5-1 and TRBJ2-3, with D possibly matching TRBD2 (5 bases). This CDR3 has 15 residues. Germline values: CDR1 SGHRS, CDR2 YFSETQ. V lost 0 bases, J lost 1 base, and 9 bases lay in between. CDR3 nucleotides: TGCGCCAGCAGCTTGGGAGCGGCGCGCACAGATACGCAGTATTTT. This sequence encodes CASSLGAARTDTQYF.

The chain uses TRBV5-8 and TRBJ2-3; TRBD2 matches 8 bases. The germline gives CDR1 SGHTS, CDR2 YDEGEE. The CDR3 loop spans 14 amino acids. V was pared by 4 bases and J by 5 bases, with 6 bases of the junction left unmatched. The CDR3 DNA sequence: TGTGCCAGCAGCCGCGGGGGGCCAGGAGATACGCAGTATTTT. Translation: CASSRGGPGDTQYF. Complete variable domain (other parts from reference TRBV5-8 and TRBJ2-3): EAGVTQSPTHLIKTRGQQATLRCSPISGHTSVYWYQQALGLGLQFLLWYDEGEERNRGNFPPRFSGRQFPNYSSELNVNALELEDSALYLCASSRGGPGDTQYFGPGTRLTVL.

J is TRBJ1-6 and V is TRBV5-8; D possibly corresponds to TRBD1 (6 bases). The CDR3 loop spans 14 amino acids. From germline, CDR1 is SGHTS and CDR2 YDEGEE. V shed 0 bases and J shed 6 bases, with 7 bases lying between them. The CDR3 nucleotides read TGTGCCAGCAGCTTGGCCAGGGGTAATTCACCCCTCCACTTT. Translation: CASSLARGNSPLHF.

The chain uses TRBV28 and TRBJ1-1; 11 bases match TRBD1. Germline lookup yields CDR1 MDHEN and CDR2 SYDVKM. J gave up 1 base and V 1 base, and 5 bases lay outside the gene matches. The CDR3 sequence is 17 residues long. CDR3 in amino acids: CASSLYTGTGGNTEAFF. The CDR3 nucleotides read TGTGCCAGCAGTTTATATACCGGGACAGGGGGGAACACTGAAGCTTTCTTT.

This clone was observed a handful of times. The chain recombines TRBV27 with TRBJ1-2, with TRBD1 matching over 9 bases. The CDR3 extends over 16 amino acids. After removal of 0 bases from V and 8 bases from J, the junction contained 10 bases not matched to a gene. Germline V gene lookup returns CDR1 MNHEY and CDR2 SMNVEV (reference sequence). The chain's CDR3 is CASSLSAGTGRYGYTF. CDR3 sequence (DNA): TGTGCCAGCAGTTTATCTGCCGGGACAGGGCGTTACGGCTACACCTTC.

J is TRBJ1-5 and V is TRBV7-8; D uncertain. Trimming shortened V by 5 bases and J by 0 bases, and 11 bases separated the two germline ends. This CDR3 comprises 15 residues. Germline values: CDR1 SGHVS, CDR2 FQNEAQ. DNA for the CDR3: TGTGCCAGCAGCGCGCCCGGGAATAGCAATCAGCCCCAGCATTTT. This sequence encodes CASSAPGNSNQPQHF.